One sample yielded the 26 T cell receptor beta chains listed below, sequenced in a study of blood T cell repertoires in COVID-19. Assay: immunoSEQ multiplex PCR; the TCRdb copy retains only in-frame clones and omits some. The sample holds 150,000 or so clones, approximately 86% seen once. Sequenced: PBMCs or T cells enriched from blood (not recorded which). These receptors came from a man aged 55-75 years who had recovered from COVID-19.

This clone was detected only a few times. This sequence joins TRBV9 and TRBJ1-1; D not resolved. Germline V gene lookup returns CDR1 SGDLS and CDR2 YYNGEE. The length of the CDR3 is 15 residues. Trimming pared 4 bases from V and 0 bases from J, leaving 13 bases between. The CDR3, as DNA: TGTGCCAGCAGCTCCCGGCCAGGATTGAACACTGAAGCTTTCTTT. Translated, it gives CASSSRPGLNTEAFF.

The J gene is TRBJ2-7, the V gene TRBV7-6; 9 bases are shared with TRBD1. CDR1 is SGHVS, CDR2 FNYEAQ, per germline. The CDR3 consists of 14 residues. The trim removed 4 bases at V and 6 bases at J, leaving 7 bases unmatched. The CDR3 sequence is CASSSGTGISEQYF. CDR3 in DNA: TGTGCCAGCAGCTCCGGGACAGGGATCTCCGAGCAGTACTTC.

This clone has just a few counts. The CDR3 sequence: CASSEQTRQPQHF. The DNA of the CDR3 is TGTGCCAGCAGTGAACAGACGCGGCAGCCCCAGCATTTT. The rearrangement links TRBV2 to TRBJ1-5; no clear D. CDR1 SNHLY and CDR2 FYNNEI come from the germline V gene. The CDR3 is 13 residues long. Trimming removed 2 bases from V and 7 bases from J, with 9 bases in between.

V usage is TRBV30 and J usage is TRBJ1-2; the D gene is possibly TRBD1 (5 bases). Germline V lookup: CDR1 GTSNPN, CDR2 SVGIG (reference sequence). The length of the CDR3 is 11 residues. The CDR3 bases are TGTGCAGGGGAACCCAACTATGGCTACACCTTC. It specifies CAGEPNYGYTF.

This clone was recorded once. The genes are TRBV29-1 and TRBJ1-4, with D possibly being TRBD1 (5 bases). Germline V gives CDR1 SQVTM, CDR2 ANQGSEA. There are 12 residues in the CDR3. V lost 7 bases and J 11 bases, leaving 17 bases between the germline ends. CDR3 nucleotide sequence: TGCAGCGCTGGGGAGGGGAGAGACAAACTGTTTTTT. Amino acid sequence: CSAGEGRDKLFF.

The gene calls are TRBV24-1 and TRBJ2-1; TRBD2 aligns across 12 bases. V gave up 4 bases and J gave up 8 bases; unmatched junction bases: 5. From germline, CDR1 is KGHDR and CDR2 SFDVKD. The CDR3 is made up of 15 amino acids. This CDR3 reads CATSERTSGTDEQFF. The CDR3 DNA reads as TGTGCCACCAGTGAACGGACTAGCGGGACCGATGAGCAGTTCTTC.

The V and J genes are TRBV9 and TRBJ1-1; D is unclear. CDR1 SGDLS and CDR2 YYNGEE come from the germline V gene. Trimming cost V 0 bases and J 9 bases, with 18 bases left between them. The CDR3 has 15 amino acids. CDR3 bases: TGTGCCAGCAGCGTAGACCCTCTAGCGGGTCTTAAAGCTTTCTTT. As protein: CASSVDPLAGLKAFF.

The chain couples TRBV5-4 to TRBJ1-5, with TRBD1 matching over 7 bases. Trimming took 2 bases from V and 7 from J; bases not matched to a gene: 12. Germline loops: CDR1 SGHNT, CDR2 YYREEE (reference sequence). CDR3 length: 16 residues. The CDR3, as DNA: TGTGCCAGCAGCTTTAGACAGGGAGGAGTAGAACAGCCCCAGCATTTT. Residues: CASSFRQGGVEQPQHF.

The gene calls are TRBV5-1 and TRBJ2-3; no clear D. This CDR3 spans 14 amino acids. V lost 0 bases to trimming and J lost 4 bases, with 9 bases between them. Germline assignment: CDR1 SGHRS and CDR2 YFSETQ. The CDR3 is CASSLAPRPDTQYF. CDR3 DNA sequence: TGCGCCAGCAGCTTGGCTCCGCGCCCAGATACGCAGTATTTT.

The V call is TRBV5-1, the J call TRBJ2-1; 13 bases map to TRBD2. Looked up from germline, CDR1 is SGHRS and CDR2 is YFSETQ. Trimming at V came to 1 base and at J to 5 bases, leaving 3 bases not matched to a gene. CDR3 size: 16 residues. The CDR3 protein is CASSLTGTSGNNEQFF. Here the CDR3 DNA reads TGCGCCAGCAGCTTGACCGGGACTAGCGGGAACAATGAGCAGTTCTTC. Variable domain in full (rest from reference TRBV5-1 and TRBJ2-1): KAGVTQTPRYLIKTRGQQVTLSCSPISGHRSVSWYQQTPGQGLQFLFEYFSETQRNKGNFPGRFSGRQFSNSRSEMNVSTLELGDSALYLCASSLTGTSGNNEQFFGPGTRLTVL.

The chain has TRBV14 and TRBJ2-7; D might be TRBD1 (6 bases). V was clipped by 4 bases and J by 3 bases, with 16 bases between them. Germline CDR1 SGHDN, CDR2 FVKESK. The CDR3 loop spans 15 amino acids. The CDR3 DNA follows: TGTGCCAGCAGCCGATCCCGGGGCAGGGGCTACGAGCAGTACTTC. Residues: CASSRSRGRGYEQYF.

The V and J genes are TRBV28 and TRBJ2-1; perhaps TRBD2 as D (5 bases). Trimming left V 8 bases short and J 1 base short, with 18 bases between. Germline V lookup: CDR1 MDHEN, CDR2 SYDVKM. This CDR3 spans 16 amino acids. As DNA, the CDR3 is TGTGCCAGCTCTTTATGGCGAGGGAGTTCCTACAATGAGCAGTTCTTC. Translation: CASSLWRGSSYNEQFF.

The rearrangement uses TRBV4-1 and TRBJ2-1, with TRBD2 matching 7 bases. Germline loops: CDR1 MGHRA, CDR2 YSYEKL. The CDR3 extends over 14 amino acids. J gave up 9 bases and V 1 base, and 6 bases lay outside the gene matches. DNA of the CDR3: TGCGCCAGCAGCCAAGCTAGCGGCTTAACTGAGCAGTTCTTC. Translation: CASSQASGLTEQFF.

V and J are TRBV3-1 (or the pseudogene TRBV3-2) and TRBJ2-1, with TRBD1 matching 8 bases. Germline CDR1 reads LGHDT; CDR2 reads YNNKEL (reference sequence). This CDR3 comprises 15 residues. The V segment lost 3 bases and the J segment 4 bases; nucleotides outside the gene matches: 5. The CDR3 DNA reads as TGTGCCAGCAGCCACGCAGGGGGCGTGTACAATGAGCAGTTCTTC. Translation gives CASSHAGGVYNEQFF.

The rearrangement joins TRBV6-5 to TRBJ1-3; no clear D. The ends were cut back, 8 bases at V and 2 bases at J, with 7 bases in the middle. Germline V gives CDR1 MNHEY, CDR2 SVGAGI. The CDR3 has 12 residues. The CDR3 nucleotides are TGTGCCAGCCGATTAGCTGGAAACACCATATATTTT. It translates to CASRLAGNTIYF.

The chain recombines TRBV28 with TRBJ1-2; TRBD1 agrees at 12 bases. The V and J ends lost 5 bases and 6 bases, in that order; junction bases with no gene match: 7. Germline loops: CDR1 MDHEN, CDR2 SYDVKM. This CDR3 comprises 15 residues. Written as DNA, the CDR3 is TGTGCCAGCAGTACCCGGGACAGGGGGCCTCATGGCTACACCTTC. Protein sequence: CASSTRDRGPHGYTF.

CDR3 region: CASSQGTGLAYQPQHF. CDR3 nucleotide sequence: TGTGCCAGCAGTCAAGGGACAGGGCTAGCCTATCAGCCCCAGCATTTT. J is TRBJ1-5 and V is TRBV6-6, with 9 bases identical to TRBD1. The CDR3 has 16 amino acids. The germline V gene encodes CDR1 MNHNY and CDR2 SVGAGI (reference sequence). Trimming cost V 5 bases and J 5 bases; bases outside gene matches: 10.

The chain recombines TRBV24-1 with TRBJ2-1; 8 bases fit TRBD1. Germline V gives CDR1 KGHDR, CDR2 SFDVKD. With 2 bases clipped from V and 6 bases from J, the junction kept 8 bases outside the gene matches. The CDR3 is 16 amino acids. This chain's CDR3 is CATSDSSGGSRNEQFF. The CDR3 region has the DNA TGTGCCACCAGTGATTCGTCAGGGGGCTCCCGCAATGAGCAGTTCTTC.

The J gene is TRBJ2-5, the V gene TRBV11-3; 12 bases line up with TRBD2. V was clipped by 4 bases and J by 1 base; unmatched bases: 4. Germline V gene data show CDR1 as SGHNT and CDR2 as YENEEA. The CDR3 is made up of 16 amino acids. DNA for the CDR3: TGTGCCAGCAGCTCATCGACTAGCGGGGGCCAAGAGACCCAGTACTTC. Translated, it gives CASSSSTSGGQETQYF. Full variable domain (missing parts from reference TRBV11-3 and TRBJ2-5): EAGVVQSPRYKIIEKKQPVAFWCNPISGHNTLYWYLQNLGQGPELLIRYENEEAVDDSQLPKDRFSAERLKGVDSTLKIQPAELGDSAVYLCASSSSTSGGQETQYFGPGTRLLVL.

CDR3 sequence: CASSSKSGRGFVEYF. DNA of the CDR3: TGTGCCAGCAGCTCGAAAAGCGGGAGAGGTTTCGTAGAGTATTTT. The V call is TRBV7-8, the J call TRBJ2-3, with TRBD2 matching over 8 bases. The germline CDR1 and CDR2 sequences are SGHVS and FQNEAQ. The CDR3 is 15 amino acids. With 4 bases clipped from V and 13 bases from J, the junction kept 16 bases outside the gene matches.

V gene TRBV28 combines with J gene TRBJ1-2; the D gene is possibly TRBD1 (5 bases). This CDR3 has 14 amino acids. CDR1 and CDR2 from the germline V gene are MDHEN and SYDVKM. V was cut by 5 bases and J by 6 bases, with 16 bases left in between. This CDR3 reads CASSGDWGEDGYTF. CDR3 bases: TGTGCCAGCAGTGGGGACTGGGGAGAAGATGGCTACACCTTC.

This chain links TRBV21-1 with TRBJ1-2; the table's D call of TRBD1 was not tested on the DNA. TRBV21-1 is a pseudogene locus. This CDR3 comprises 15 residues. The CDR3, as DNA: TGTGCCAGCATCCCCCGGACAGGGGCTAACTATGGCTACACCTTC. This sequence encodes CASIPRTGANYGYTF.

As regards this clone: Other DNA sequences within the sample encode an identical CDR3. DNA of the CDR3: TGTGCCAGCAGTTCGGACAGGAGCTACGAGCAGTACTTC. This codes for CASSSDRSYEQYF. V and J are TRBV28 and TRBJ2-7, with 7 bases that match TRBD1. Germline V gene lookup returns CDR1 MDHEN and CDR2 SYDVKM. Trimming cost V 4 bases and J 3 bases; bases outside gene matches: 3. This CDR3 spans 13 amino acids.

The chain couples TRBV18 to TRBJ1-2; 10 bases align to TRBD1. This CDR3 comprises 16 residues. Germline-derived CDR1 and CDR2 are KGHSH and LQKENI. V trimming: 3 bases; J trimming: 6 bases; junction bases outside the gene matches: 10. In DNA, the CDR3 is TGTGCCAGCTCACCCCCCGGGACAGGGGCTTTGGATGGCTACACCTTC. Its protein is CASSPPGTGALDGYTF.

The chain joins TRBV7-2 to TRBJ1-1; D gene unclear. Trimming stripped 4 bases from V and 9 bases from J, with 15 bases between. Germline CDR1 is SGHTA and CDR2 is FQGNSA. The CDR3 extends over 13 amino acids. CDR3 nucleotides: TGTGCCAGCAGCTCCCGCGGGGTAGGCAAAGCTTTCTTT. It is translated as CASSSRGVGKAFF. Supplemented by reference TRBV7-2 and TRBJ1-1, the full variable domain reads GAGVSQSPSNKVTEKGKDVELRCDPISGHTALYWYRQSLGQGLEFLIYFQGNSAPDKSGLPSDRFSAERTGGSVSTLTIQRTQQEDSAVYLCASSSRGVGKAFFGQGTRLTVV.

The chain carries TRBV19 and TRBJ2-1, with 9 bases aligning to TRBD1. CDR3 length equals 17 residues. In germline, CDR1 is LNHDA, CDR2 SQIVND (reference sequence). V was pared by 2 bases and J by 7 bases, with 12 bases of the junction left unmatched. CDR3 sequence: CASSIPLPGTGLNEQFF. CDR3 bases: TGTGCCAGTAGTATACCCCTCCCCGGGACAGGGTTGAATGAGCAGTTCTTC.